Listed here are 32 T cell receptor beta chains from one sample, sequenced in a study of molecular identifiers for immune sequencing clone quantification. TCRdb used MiXCR to reprocess the PCR reads, holding one entry per CDR3 protein. The repertoire consists of about 65,000 distinct CDR3 sequences, with around 20% occurring once and the leading ten covering roughly 1.6%. Sequenced: naive CD8+ T cells from blood, with Jurkat cell RNA spiked in. Noted subset: FACS-sorted CD8+CD4-CCR7+CD45RA+ naive T cells. The receptor source for this set is a human donor in good health. Some libraries in this study had Jurkat cell RNA spiked in.

A remark on this clonotype: This clone may be a read error of a much larger clone one base away. The chain carries TRBV7-2 and TRBJ1-1; D not resolved. The CDR3 is made up of 14 amino acids. Germline V gene data show CDR1 as SGHTA and CDR2 as FQGNSA. Written as DNA, the CDR3 is TGTGCCAGCAGGCCAAACAGCGGGAACACTGAAGCTCTCTTT. It is translated as CASRPNSGNTEALF. The whole variable domain, remainder taken from reference TRBV7-2 and TRBJ1-1, is GAGVSQSPSNKVTEKGKDVELRCDPISGHTALYWYRQSLGQGLEFLIYFQGNSAPDKSGLPSDRFSAERTGGSVSTLTIQRTQQEDSAVYLCASRPNSGNTEALFGQGTRLTVV.

This clonotype is medium-sized (0.01 to 0.1%). The chain recombines TRBV9 with TRBJ2-2; D gene uncertain. Trimming removed 4 bases from V and 0 bases from J, with 4 bases in between. CDR1 and CDR2 from the germline V gene are SGDLS and YYNGEE. The CDR3 consists of 13 residues. The CDR3 nucleotides read TGTGCCAGCAGCCCGACGAACACCGGGGAGCTGTTTTTT. It yields the protein CASSPTNTGELFF.

This clonotype occurred many times. The J gene is TRBJ2-7, the V gene TRBV7-9; TRBD1 matches at 10 bases. This CDR3 has 15 amino acids. V dropped 5 bases and J dropped 3; count of bases not matched to a gene: 7. CDR1 is SEHNR and CDR2 is FQNEAQ in the germline V gene (reference sequence). In DNA form, the CDR3 reads TGTGCCAGCAGCGGGGACAGGGGTATGGTCTACGAGCAGTACTTC. It is translated as CASSGDRGMVYEQYF. Drawing the rest from reference TRBV7-9 and TRBJ2-7, the complete variable domain is DTGVSQNPRHKITKRGQNVTFRCDPISEHNRLYWYRQTLGQGPEFLTYFQNEAQLEKSRLLSDRFSAERPKGSFSTLEIQRTEQGDSAMYLCASSGDRGMVYEQYFGPGTRLTVT.

Many counts were recorded for this clonotype. This chain links TRBV4-2 with TRBJ2-1, with D perhaps TRBD1 (5 bases). The germline V gene has CDR1 LGHNA and CDR2 YNFKEQ. V dropped 1 base and J dropped 7 bases, with 8 bases sitting between them. The CDR3 consists of 13 residues. CDR3 in amino acids: CASSQVGENEQFF. The CDR3 nucleotides are TGTGCCAGCAGCCAAGTAGGGGAAAATGAGCAGTTCTTC.

This clonotype was counted many times. The J gene is TRBJ1-2, the V gene TRBV7-9; D ambiguous. CDR1 and CDR2 from the germline V gene are SEHNR and FQNEAQ (reference sequence). This CDR3 region has 15 residues. Trimming took 2 bases from V and 4 from J, leaving 14 bases between them. The CDR3 here is CASSLLEGGSYGYTF. CDR3 bases: TGTGCCAGCAGCTTATTGGAGGGAGGGAGCTATGGCTACACCTTC.

There are many counts of this clonotype. CDR3 bases: TGTGCCAGCAGTTTGAAGGGGGCCTACAATGAGCAGTTCTTC. As protein: CASSLKGAYNEQFF. The chain combines TRBV27 with TRBJ2-1, with a possible D match to TRBD1 (6 bases). Trimming stripped 3 bases from V and 2 bases from J, with 8 bases between. Per the germline V gene, CDR1 is MNHEY and CDR2 is SMNVEV (reference sequence). The CDR3 is made up of 14 amino acids.

V and J are TRBV28 and TRBJ2-1, with 7 bases aligning to TRBD1. Trimming at V came to 6 bases and at J to 7 bases, leaving 6 bases not matched to a gene. This CDR3 is 13 amino acids long. Germline CDR1 and CDR2: MDHEN and SYDVKM. The CDR3 sequence: CASRHRGSNEQFF. For the CDR3, the DNA is TGTGCCAGCAGACACAGGGGCTCTAATGAGCAGTTCTTC.

Of note for this clonotype: This clone may be a read error of a much larger clone one base away. The chain has TRBV7-8 and TRBJ2-3, with 7 bases that match TRBD2. Germline V gene data show CDR1 as SGHVS and CDR2 as FQNEAQ. Trimming cost V 4 bases and J 0 bases; bases outside gene matches: 4. This CDR3 spans 15 amino acids. The CDR3 loop is CASSSVSGSTDTQYF. The CDR3 region has the DNA TGTGCCAGCAGCTCAGTTAGCGGGAGCACAGATACGCAGTATTTT. Full variable domain (remainder filled in from reference TRBV7-8 and TRBJ2-3): GAGVSQSPRYKVAKRGQDVALRCDPISGHVSLFWYQQALGQGPEFLTYFQNEAQLDKSGLPSDRFFAERPEGSVSTLKIQRTQQEDSAVYLCASSSVSGSTDTQYFGPGTRLTVL.

This clonotype was observed many times. This chain joins TRBV29-1 and TRBJ1-6; D is undetermined. The germline gives CDR1 SQVTM, CDR2 ANQGSEA. Trimming took off 3 bases at V and 2 bases at J, with 14 bases between the two ends. This CDR3 is built from 16 residues. CDR3 nucleotide sequence: TGCAGCGTTGATTTCAGACCGCCACCCTATAATTCACCCCTCCACTTT. It specifies CSVDFRPPPYNSPLHF.

This chain links TRBV7-3 with TRBJ2-3; 10 bases match TRBD2. The germline V gene has CDR1 SGHTA and CDR2 FQGTGA. CDR3 length: 17 residues. After removal of 5 bases from V and 3 bases from J, the junction contained 11 bases not matched to a gene. The CDR3 spells CASSATPLAGVTDTQYF. CDR3 in DNA: TGTGCCAGCAGCGCTACCCCCCTAGCGGGAGTAACAGATACGCAGTATTTT.

The sample holds many counts of this clonotype. V usage is TRBV6-2 or TRBV6-3 and J usage is TRBJ1-5; 7 bases fit TRBD1. The CDR3 runs 14 residues. Germline CDR1 MNHEY, CDR2 SVGEGT. Trimming removed 5 bases from V and 6 bases from J; junction bases left unmatched: 7. CDR3 protein: CASSIRTGFQPQHF. CDR3 sequence (DNA): TGTGCCAGCAGTATAAGGACAGGATTTCAGCCCCAGCATTTT.

This clonotype was recorded many times. The V gene is TRBV6-2 or TRBV6-3, the J gene TRBJ2-7; no firm D call. The V end lost 3 bases, the J end lost 1 base, and 10 bases lay between the germline ends. Germline CDR1 and CDR2: MNHEY and SVGEGT. The CDR3 sequence is 14 residues long. The CDR3 here is CASSYAWGSYEQYF. The CDR3 nucleotides read TGTGCCAGCAGTTATGCTTGGGGATCCTACGAGCAGTACTTC.

A word on this clonotype: Because it lacks the conserved phenylalanine or tryptophan at the end, this CDR3 is likely a read error. The chain recombines TRBV2 with TRBJ2-1, with D possibly being TRBD2 (5 bases). This CDR3 comprises 15 residues. Between the trimmed V and J ends, which lost 5 bases and 9 bases, there was a span of 20 bases. Germline V gene lookup returns CDR1 SNHLY and CDR2 FYNNEI. The CDR3 loop is CASSFQRALAGEQFI. The CDR3 coding sequence is TGTGCCAGCAGTTTCCAAAGGGCCCTCGCGGGTGAGCAGTTCATC.

This clonotype has at least ten counts. The DNA for the CDR3 is TGCGCCAGCAGCCAATGGTTTGGAGATTACAATGAGCAGTTCTTC. It is translated as CASSQWFGDYNEQFF. The V gene is TRBV4-3, the J gene TRBJ2-1; D is ambiguous. V gave up 2 bases and J gave up 4 bases, with 12 bases separating them. CDR1 is LGHNA and CDR2 is YSLEER in the germline V gene. The CDR3 consists of 15 residues.

The sample holds many counts of this clonotype. The chain uses TRBV27 and TRBJ1-5; no reliable D call. CDR3 length equals 13 residues. Germline CDR1 is MNHEY and CDR2 is SMNVEV (reference sequence). V dropped 3 bases and J dropped 1 base, with 4 bases sitting between them. The CDR3 sequence is CASSFSSNQPQHF. As DNA, the CDR3 is TGTGCCAGCAGTTTCAGCAGCAATCAGCCCCAGCATTTT.

The table lists this clonotype with a few counts. A read error is possible here, since a much larger clone lies one base away. V gene TRBV3-1 combines with J gene TRBJ2-1, with no clear D. The CDR3 is made up of 13 amino acids. CDR1 and CDR2 from the germline V gene are LGHDT and YNNKEL (reference sequence). Trimming left V 6 bases short and J 4 bases short, with 10 bases between. The CDR3 loop is CASRGEPYNEQFF. The CDR3 coding sequence is TGTGCCAGCAGAGGTGAACCTTACAATGAGCAGTTCTTC.

With respect to this clonotype: With a much larger clone just one base away, this may be a read error. The chain employs TRBV12-3 or TRBV12-4 and TRBJ2-1; D could derive from TRBD1 or TRBD2 (6 bases each). The CDR3 is 13 residues long. The CDR3 protein is CVSRPGAGNEQFF. In DNA, the CDR3 is TGTGTCAGCAGGCCGGGGGCCGGGAATGAGCAGTTCTTC.

Remarks on this clonotype: A read error may explain this, as a much larger clone is one base away. The CDR3 carries no conserved terminal phenylalanine or tryptophan, so it likely arises from a read error. V is TRBV11-3 and J is TRBJ2-1; perhaps D is TRBD1 or TRBD2 (5 bases each). CDR1 and CDR2 (germline): SGHNT, YENEEA. V lost 7 bases and J lost 5, with 12 bases in between. The CDR3 length is 13 residues. Here the CDR3 reads CASTPRGNNEQFL. The CDR3 DNA follows: TGTGCCAGCACTCCCCGGGGCAACAATGAGCAGTTCCTC.

This clonotype was seen only a few times. The chain uses TRBV15 and TRBJ1-5, with a weak D call TRBD1 (5 bases). Germline lookup yields CDR1 LNHNV and CDR2 YYDKDF (reference sequence). The CDR3 runs 16 residues. V was cut by 0 bases and J by 5 bases, with 14 bases left in between. This chain's CDR3 is CATSRDPGRIDQPQHF. The CDR3 DNA reads TGTGCCACCAGCAGAGATCCAGGGAGGATCGATCAGCCCCAGCATTTT.

On this clonotype itself: Since a much larger clone is just one base distant, this may be a read error. Here the CDR3 omits its conserved ending phenylalanine or tryptophan, so a read error is the likely source. The chain carries TRBV11-3 and TRBJ1-4; tentatively, D is TRBD1 (6 bases). Looked up from germline, CDR1 is SGHNT and CDR2 is YENEEA. Trimming took off 9 bases at V and 10 bases at J, with 15 bases between the two ends. This CDR3 is built from 12 residues. The DNA of the CDR3 is TGTGCCAGTAAACAGGGTATGGGAAAACTGTTTTGT. Translated: CASKQGMGKLFC.

About this clonotype itself: A clone one base away is much larger, so this may be a read error. The V call is TRBV4-1, the J call TRBJ2-5; TRBD1 agrees at 10 bases. The length of the CDR3 is 14 residues. After removal of 6 bases from V and 7 bases from J, the junction contained 8 bases not matched to a gene. Germline assignment: CDR1 MGHRA and CDR2 YSYEKL. The DNA of the CDR3 is TGCGCCAGCAGGGGGGGCGGGACAGGGGCGACCCAGTACTTC. It specifies CASRGGGTGATQYF.

The table lists this clonotype with many counts. The chain uses TRBV5-6 and TRBJ2-1; 9 bases agree with TRBD2. CDR1 and CDR2 (germline): SGHDT, YYEEEE. The J segment lost 8 bases and the V segment lost 4 bases, leaving 10 bases of the junction unmatched. There are 15 residues in the CDR3. Here the CDR3 reads CASSPRPSGIDEQFF. In DNA, the CDR3 is TGTGCCAGCAGCCCAAGGCCTAGCGGGATTGATGAGCAGTTCTTC.

This clonotype was detected ten times or more. This sequence joins TRBV30 and TRBJ2-1; tentatively, D is TRBD2 (5 bases). Germline V gene lookup returns CDR1 GTSNPN and CDR2 SVGIG (reference sequence). The V end was cut by 2 bases, the J end by 1 base, with 18 bases between. There are 17 residues in the CDR3. The DNA for the CDR3 is TGTGCCTGGAGTACCCCGTTACTAGTTACGTCCTACAATGAGCAGTTCTTC. It yields the protein CAWSTPLLVTSYNEQFF.

The table lists this clonotype with many counts. The chain links TRBV9 to TRBJ2-5; 8 bases are a match to TRBD1. V lost 4 bases, J lost 5 bases, and 7 bases stayed unmatched. CDR1 and CDR2 from the germline V gene are SGDLS and YYNGEE. CDR3 size: 14 residues. CDR3 amino acids: CASSPQGVLETQYF. In nucleotides, the CDR3 is TGTGCCAGCAGCCCACAGGGGGTTTTGGAGACCCAGTACTTC. Full variable domain (missing parts from reference TRBV9 and TRBJ2-5): DSGVTQTPKHLITATGQRVTLRCSPRSGDLSVYWYQQSLDQGLQFLIQYYNGEERAKGNILERFSAQQFPDLHSELNLSSLELGDSALYFCASSPQGVLETQYFGPGTRLLVL.

In its sample, this clonotype was seen many times. The J gene is TRBJ2-3, the V gene TRBV13; TRBD2 aligns across 11 bases. The CDR3 is 16 residues long. Germline CDR1 PRHDT, CDR2 FYEKMQ (reference sequence). V was pared by 5 bases and J by 2 bases, with 6 bases of the junction left unmatched. The CDR3 bases are TGTGCCAGCAGCCCGACTAGCGGGGCTTCCACAGATACGCAGTATTTT. This sequence encodes CASSPTSGASTDTQYF.

This clonotype was observed at least ten times. CDR3 residues: CASSGEDRGGGQPQHF. CDR3 DNA: TGTGCCAGCAGCGGAGAAGACAGGGGGGGGGGTCAGCCCCAGCATTTT. The V call is TRBV7-9, the J call TRBJ1-5; the match to TRBD1 covers 9 bases. CDR1 is SEHNR, CDR2 FQNEAQ, per germline (reference sequence). The CDR3 contains 16 residues. V lost 5 bases, J lost 6 bases, and 11 bases stayed unmatched.

This clonotype was seen many times. The chain is built from TRBV9 and TRBJ1-5; TRBD1 might be the D (5 bases). CDR1 and CDR2 from the germline V gene are SGDLS and YYNGEE. Trimming took off 4 bases at V and 6 bases at J, with 17 bases between the two ends. This CDR3 spans 15 amino acids. For the CDR3, the DNA is TGTGCCAGCAGCACCCGACCGGGACTCAGTCAGCCCCAGCATTTT. This translates into CASSTRPGLSQPQHF.

This clonotype came up many times. This chain uses TRBV3-1 with TRBJ1-1; a possible D gene is TRBD1 (5 bases). From germline, CDR1 is LGHDT and CDR2 YNNKEL (reference sequence). The CDR3 covers 17 residues. V gave up 7 bases and J gave up 6 bases, with 27 bases separating them. The CDR3 sequence: CASNQLGPPISRSEAFF. CDR3 DNA sequence: TGTGCCAGCAATCAACTGGGACCCCCGATTTCTAGGTCTGAAGCTTTCTTT.

This clonotype was recorded many times. The chain has TRBV2 and TRBJ2-5, with D hard to call. Trimming cost V 4 bases and J 4 bases, with 10 bases left between them. The CDR3 loop spans 13 amino acids. In germline, CDR1 is SNHLY, CDR2 FYNNEI. This chain's CDR3 is CASSVWAGETQYF. The CDR3 nucleotides read TGTGCCAGCAGTGTGTGGGCAGGAGAGACCCAGTACTTC. The variable domain in full, with the rest retrieved from reference TRBV2 and TRBJ2-5, is EPEVTQTPSHQVTQMGQEVILRCVPISNHLYFYWYRQILGQKVEFLVSFYNNEISEKSEIFDDQFSVERPDGSNFTLKIRSTKLEDSAMYFCASSVWAGETQYFGPGTRLLVL.

This clonotype was picked up one time. A much bigger clone sits one base away, suggesting this may be a read error. The rearrangement links TRBV29-1 to TRBJ2-7; D unclear. Per the germline V gene, CDR1 is SQVTM and CDR2 is ANQGSEA. The CDR3 is made up of 12 amino acids. Trimming shortened V by 0 bases and J by 9 bases, and 12 bases separated the two germline ends. For the CDR3, the DNA is TGCAGCGTTGAAGATCTCACCTGGGGGCAGTACTTC. Protein sequence: CSVEDLTWGQYF.

The chain links TRBV7-9 to TRBJ2-1, with 10 bases lining up with TRBD2. Per germline, CDR1 SEHNR and CDR2 FQNEAQ (reference sequence). Germline trimming cut 7 bases from V and 5 bases from J; bases unmatched to any gene: 8. The CDR3 length is 15 residues. The CDR3 is CASKEPGLANNEQFF. CDR3 DNA sequence: TGTGCCAGCAAGGAACCGGGACTAGCGAACAATGAGCAGTTCTTC.

This clonotype was seen ten or more times. The gene calls are TRBV27 and TRBJ1-5; TRBD1 matches at 9 bases. CDR3 length: 17 amino acids. Germline trimming cut 6 bases from V and 9 bases from J; bases unmatched to any gene: 18. Germline values: CDR1 MNHEY, CDR2 SMNVEV (reference sequence). CDR3 sequence: CASSQNQITGTGWPQHF. In nucleotides, the CDR3 is TGTGCCAGCAGCCAAAATCAAATAACCGGGACAGGGTGGCCCCAGCATTTT.